This T cell receptor beta chain was sequenced during a study of early T cells in non-severe SARS-CoV-2 infection. Study details: Sequencing input comprised bulk RNA from unsorted whole blood; chain pairing was not available.

This clonotype appeared a single time. As yet, its antigen is unknown. The junction departs from the called germline gene at one end, perhaps through a read error. The length of the CDR3 is 14 residues. Attached unique molecular identifiers marked individual cDNA molecules. From the 5' RACE reads, TCRdb called clonotypes with MiXCR, one entry per CDR3 protein. The sample consists of about 84,000 distinct CDR3 sequences, around 10% of them appearing once. Whole-study results and caveats: Matches to VDJdb favored anti-spike CD8 responses and missed private and CD4 specificities.

The sequencing sample was made of whole blood. The sequence was obtained from an adult who was a healthcare worker with PCR-confirmed SARS-CoV-2 infection or an uninfected control (not recorded which). The J gene is TRBJ1-6, the V gene TRBV12-3 or TRBV12-4, with 9 positions matching TRBD1. The CDR3 bases are TGTGCCAGCAAACCGACAGGGGGGAATTCAGCCCTCCACTTT. Translating gives CASKPTGGNSALHF.